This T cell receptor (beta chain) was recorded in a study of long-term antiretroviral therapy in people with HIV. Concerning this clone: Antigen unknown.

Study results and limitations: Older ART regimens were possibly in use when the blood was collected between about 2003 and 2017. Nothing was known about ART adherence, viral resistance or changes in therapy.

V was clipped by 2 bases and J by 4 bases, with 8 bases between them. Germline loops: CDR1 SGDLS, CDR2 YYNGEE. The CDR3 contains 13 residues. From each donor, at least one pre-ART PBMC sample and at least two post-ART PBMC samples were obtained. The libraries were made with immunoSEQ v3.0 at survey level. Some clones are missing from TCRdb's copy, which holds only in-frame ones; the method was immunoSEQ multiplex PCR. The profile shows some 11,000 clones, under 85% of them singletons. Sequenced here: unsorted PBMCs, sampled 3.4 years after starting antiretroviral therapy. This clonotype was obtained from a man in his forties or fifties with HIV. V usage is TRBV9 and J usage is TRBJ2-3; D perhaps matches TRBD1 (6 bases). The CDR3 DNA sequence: TGTGCCAGCAGCGTGGGACACCCAGATACGCAGTATTTT. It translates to CASSVGHPDTQYF.